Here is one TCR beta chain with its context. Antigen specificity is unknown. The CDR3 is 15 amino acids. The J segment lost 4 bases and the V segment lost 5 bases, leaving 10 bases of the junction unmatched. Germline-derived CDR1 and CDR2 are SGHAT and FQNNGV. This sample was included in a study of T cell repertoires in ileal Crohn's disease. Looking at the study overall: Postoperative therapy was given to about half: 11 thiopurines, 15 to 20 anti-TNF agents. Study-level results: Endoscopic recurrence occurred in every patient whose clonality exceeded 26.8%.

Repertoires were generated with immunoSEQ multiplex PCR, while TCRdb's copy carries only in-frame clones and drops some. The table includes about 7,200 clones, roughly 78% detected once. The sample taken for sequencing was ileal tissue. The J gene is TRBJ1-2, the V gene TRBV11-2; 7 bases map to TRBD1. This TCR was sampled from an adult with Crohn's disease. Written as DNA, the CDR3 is TGTGCCAGCAGCACAGACAGGGAAAGGCTCTATGGCTACACCTTC. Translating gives CASSTDRERLYGYTF. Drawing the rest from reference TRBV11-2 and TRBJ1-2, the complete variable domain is EAGVAQSPRYKIIEKRQSVAFWCNPISGHATLYWYQQILGQGPKLLIQFQNNGVVDDSQLPKDRFSAERLKGVDSTLKIQPAKLEDSAVYLCASSTDRERLYGYTFGSGTRLTVV.